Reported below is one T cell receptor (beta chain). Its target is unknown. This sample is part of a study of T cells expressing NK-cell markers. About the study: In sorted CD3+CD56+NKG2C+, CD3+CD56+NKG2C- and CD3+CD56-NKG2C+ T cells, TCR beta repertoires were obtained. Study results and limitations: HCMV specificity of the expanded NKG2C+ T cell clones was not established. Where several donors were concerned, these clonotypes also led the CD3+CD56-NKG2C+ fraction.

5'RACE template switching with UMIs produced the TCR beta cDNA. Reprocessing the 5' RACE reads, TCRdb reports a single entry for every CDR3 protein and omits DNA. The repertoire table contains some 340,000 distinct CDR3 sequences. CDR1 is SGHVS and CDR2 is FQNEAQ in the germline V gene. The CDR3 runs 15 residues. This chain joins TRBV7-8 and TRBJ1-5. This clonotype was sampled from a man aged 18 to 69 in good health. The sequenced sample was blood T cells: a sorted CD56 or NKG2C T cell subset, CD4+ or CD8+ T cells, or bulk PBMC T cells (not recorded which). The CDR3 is CASSVEKSANQPQHF.